Below, 19 T cell receptor beta chains from the same sample are listed, as sequenced in a study of identical twins. TCRdb used MiXCR to reprocess the 5' RACE reads, holding one entry per CDR3 protein. The sample comprises around 490,000 distinct CDR3 sequences, nearly 15% of which are singletons, and 0.44% rests with the top ten. The sample also formed part of further work on yellow fever vaccine responses in identical twins.

The source material was CD4+ T cells sorted from blood. The receptors originated from a woman aged 18-30 years in good health.

This clonotype was detected only a few times. CDR3: CASSTSGIRTDTQYF. The CDR3 bases are TGCGCCAGCAGCACCAGCGGGATCCGCACAGATACGCAGTATTTT. The chain combines TRBV5-1 with TRBJ2-3; 7 positions agree with TRBD2. The V segment lost 4 bases and the J segment 1 base; nucleotides outside the gene matches: 6. The CDR3 loop spans 15 amino acids. Germline CDR1 and CDR2: SGHRS and YFSETQ.

The chain joins TRBV10-3 to TRBJ2-7, with 8 bases lining up with TRBD1. The CDR3 spans 18 residues. V gave up 5 bases and J gave up 2 bases; unmatched junction bases: 17. Per the germline V gene, CDR1 is ENHRY and CDR2 is SYGVKD. CDR3 nucleotide sequence: TGTGCCATCAGTAACAAAGCCAGCGGACAGGGCGGGACCTACGAGCAGTACGTC. Amino acids: CAISNKASGQGGTYEQYV.

This clonotype was counted between two and nine times. The V call is TRBV10-3, the J call TRBJ2-5, with D perhaps given as TRBD1 or TRBD2 (5 bases each). Trimming took off 10 bases at V and 2 bases at J, with 20 bases between the two ends. Germline-derived CDR1 and CDR2 are ENHRY and SYGVKD. The CDR3 loop spans 15 amino acids. The CDR3 region has the DNA TGTGCCAGCTGCCCCGGGGAGAACAGGCAAGAGACCCAGTACTTC. Protein: CASCPGENRQETQYF.

This rearrangement joins TRBV11-2 to TRBJ2-5; a possible D gene is TRBD1 (5 bases). CDR1 and CDR2 (germline): SGHAT, FQNNGV. The CDR3 spans 15 residues. V lost 0 bases and J 5 bases, leaving 13 bases between the germline ends. The CDR3 nucleotides are TGTGCCAGCAGCTTAGATGGCCAGGGTGTTGAGACCCAGTACTTC. It encodes CASSLDGQGVETQYF.

This clonotype occurred a few times. The chain has TRBV9 and TRBJ2-1, with 13 bases aligning to TRBD2. V trimming: 4 bases; J trimming: 0 bases; junction bases outside the gene matches: 13. Germline CDR1 reads SGDLS; CDR2 reads YYNGEE. This CDR3 has 20 residues. The CDR3 spells CASSLTSGRFLVGSYNEQFF. The DNA for the CDR3 is TGTGCCAGCAGCCTGACTAGCGGGAGGTTCCTTGTAGGCTCCTACAATGAGCAGTTCTTC.

A few counts support this clonotype. J is TRBJ2-1 and V is TRBV5-1; 16 nucleotides agree with TRBD2. The CDR3 is 14 amino acids. Trimming took 6 bases from V and 10 from J; bases not matched to a gene: 4. Germline assignment: CDR1 SGHRS and CDR2 YFSETQ. The CDR3, as DNA: TGCGCCAGCATCCCGGGACTAGCGGGAGGGGAGCAGTTCTTC. This translates into CASIPGLAGGEQFF.

The J gene is TRBJ2-7, the V gene TRBV28; D assignment may be TRBD1 or TRBD2 (5 bases each). The CDR3 runs to 14 residues. Trimming left V 3 bases short and J 1 base short, with 10 bases between. Looked up from germline, CDR1 is MDHEN and CDR2 is SYDVKM. The CDR3 here is CASSFPGRSYEQYV. CDR3 nucleotides: TGTGCCAGCAGTTTTCCGGGACGGTCCTACGAGCAGTACGTC.

This clonotype showed up just a few times. The chain has TRBV7-9 and TRBJ2-7, with 11 bases lining up with TRBD2. V shed 6 bases and J 4 bases; nucleotides not matched to a gene: 8. CDR3 length: 15 amino acids. CDR1 and CDR2 (germline): SEHNR, FQNEAQ (reference sequence). This chain's CDR3 is CASSSTSGSGYEQYF. DNA of the CDR3: TGTGCCAGCAGTTCCACTAGCGGGAGTGGGTACGAGCAGTACTTC.

This rearrangement joins TRBV7-2 to TRBJ2-3; TRBD2 matches at 7 bases. This CDR3 spans 14 amino acids. From germline, CDR1 is SGHTA and CDR2 FQGNSA. V gave up 5 bases and J gave up 6 bases; unmatched junction bases: 8. CDR3 sequence reads: CASSPGLVGDTQYF. CDR3 DNA sequence: TGTGCCAGCAGCCCAGGACTAGTTGGTGATACGCAGTATTTT. Supplemented by reference TRBV7-2 and TRBJ2-3, the full variable domain reads GAGVSQSPSNKVTEKGKDVELRCDPISGHTALYWYRQSLGQGLEFLIYFQGNSAPDKSGLPSDRFSAERTGGSVSTLTIQRTQQEDSAVYLCASSPGLVGDTQYFGPGTRLTVL.

This clonotype has more than one count but fewer than ten. The V call is TRBV5-1, the J call TRBJ1-2; TRBD1 aligns across 8 bases. Germline CDR1 and CDR2: SGHRS and YFSETQ. The V and J ends lost 4 bases and 3 bases, in that order; junction bases with no gene match: 11. CDR3 size: 16 residues. The DNA for the CDR3 is TGCGCCAGCAGCCCGCGATTTACAGGGGGAGACTATGGCTACACCTTC. This codes for CASSPRFTGGDYGYTF.

This clonotype was observed a few times. This sequence joins TRBV6-2 or TRBV6-3 and TRBJ2-1, with 8 bases matching TRBD2. The germline V gene encodes CDR1 MNHEY and CDR2 SVGEGT. With V trimmed by 3 bases and J by 4 bases, 20 bases remained unmatched. The CDR3 runs to 20 residues. This CDR3 is CASSYSRYQAGEGRYNEQFF. In DNA, the CDR3 is TGTGCCAGCAGTTATTCCCGATACCAAGCGGGAGAAGGTCGGTACAATGAGCAGTTCTTC.

The chain joins TRBV25-1 to TRBJ2-1; the match to TRBD1 covers 9 bases. Germline loops: CDR1 MGHDK, CDR2 SYGVNS. J gave up 6 bases and V 8 bases, and 8 bases lay outside the gene matches. The CDR3 loop spans 14 amino acids. The DNA of the CDR3 is TGTGCCAGCTCCCGGGACAGGGTCGTCAATGAGCAGTTCTTC. Translating gives CASSRDRVVNEQFF.

This clonotype was seen a handful of times. The chain recombines TRBV5-1 with TRBJ2-5, with no clear D. Germline CDR1 is SGHRS and CDR2 is YFSETQ. Trimming left V 5 bases short and J 1 base short, with 18 bases between. The CDR3 runs to 16 residues. The CDR3 is CASRTPATGAQETQYF. DNA of the CDR3: TGCGCCAGCAGAACCCCTGCGACTGGCGCCCAAGAGACCCAGTACTTC.

This sequence joins TRBV7-6 and TRBJ2-1; TRBD2 agrees at 9 bases. The CDR3 is 19 residues long. Germline V gene data show CDR1 as SGHVS and CDR2 as FNYEAQ. V lost 2 bases to trimming and J lost 7 bases; unmatched junction nucleotides: 18. The CDR3 DNA follows: TGTGCCAGCAGCTTATATGGATTGGGATCGAGCGGGAGGTCGAATGAGCAGTTCTTC. This encodes CASSLYGLGSSGRSNEQFF. The full variable domain, in which reference TRBV7-6 and TRBJ2-1 provide the parts outside the CDR3, is GAGVSQSPRYKVTKRGQDVALRCDPISGHVSLYWYRQALGQGPEFLTYFNYEAQQDKSGLPNDRFSAERPEGSISTLTIQRTEQRDSAMYRCASSLYGLGSSGRSNEQFFGPGTRLTVL.

This clonotype was detected a few times. This chain uses TRBV7-8 with TRBJ2-3; the D is unclear. V gave up 6 bases and J gave up 3 bases, with 7 bases separating them. The CDR3 extends over 12 amino acids. Germline V gives CDR1 SGHVS, CDR2 FQNEAQ. This chain's CDR3 is CASRERTDTQYF. CDR3 nucleotides: TGTGCCAGCAGGGAGCGAACAGATACGCAGTATTTT.

J is TRBJ2-1 and V is TRBV19; D uncertain. This CDR3 has 13 residues. The ends were cut back, 8 bases at V and 7 bases at J, with 15 bases in the middle. CDR1 LNHDA and CDR2 SQIVND come from the germline V gene (reference sequence). The CDR3 coding sequence is TGTGCCAGTCGCACTCATGACGCGAATGAGCAGTTCTTC. Translating it yields CASRTHDANEQFF.

This clonotype appeared a few times. V and J are TRBV3-1 and TRBJ1-2; D not certain. The length of the CDR3 is 14 residues. The germline V gene has CDR1 LGHDT and CDR2 YNNKEL (reference sequence). Trimming removed 5 bases from V and 3 bases from J, with 13 bases in between. The CDR3: CASSGIRIDYGYTF. The CDR3 DNA is TGTGCCAGCAGCGGTATACGGATTGACTATGGCTACACCTTC.

This clonotype was seen only a few times. This CDR3 is CASSLAARGLNGYTF. The CDR3 coding sequence is TGCGCCAGCAGCTTGGCCGCCAGGGGCCTGAATGGCTACACCTTC. The chain links TRBV5-1 to TRBJ1-2; weak D call: TRBD1 (6 bases). Per germline, CDR1 SGHRS and CDR2 YFSETQ. This CDR3 is 15 amino acids long. Trimming cost V 0 bases and J 6 bases, with 15 bases left between them.

The V gene is TRBV2, the J gene TRBJ1-5, with 8 positions matching TRBD1. The length of the CDR3 is 14 residues. V was clipped by 7 bases and J by 2 bases; unmatched bases: 4. Germline V gives CDR1 SNHLY, CDR2 FYNNEI. This CDR3 reads CASKEDRGNQPQHF. CDR3 nucleotides: TGTGCCAGCAAAGAGGACAGGGGCAATCAGCCCCAGCATTTT.